This T cell receptor beta chain originates from a study of CD8+ T cells in alopecia areata. Trimming removed 8 bases from V and 0 bases from J, with 5 bases in between. Per germline, CDR1 MNHEY and CDR2 SMNVEV (reference sequence). The CDR3 is made up of 12 amino acids. Treatment denoted: oral pan-JAK inhibitor, 5-10 mg twice daily. Sequencing used cDNA as its template, made by extracting RNA and reverse transcribing it. The method was immunoSEQ multiplex PCR; TCRdb's version includes in-frame clones alone and lacks a portion of them. The profile shows about 190,000 clones, roughly 60% of them singletons. Comment on this clone: The same CDR3 arises from other DNA sequences in this sample as well.

The source of this sequence is a human donor with alopecia areata. The chain uses TRBV27 and TRBJ1-5, with D uncertain. The material sequenced was CD4+ T cells sorted from blood, taken at week 49, from a patient treated with tofacitinib. CDR3 bases: TGTGCCAGCGGGCTTAGCAATCAGCCCCAGCATTTT. This codes for CASGLSNQPQHF.